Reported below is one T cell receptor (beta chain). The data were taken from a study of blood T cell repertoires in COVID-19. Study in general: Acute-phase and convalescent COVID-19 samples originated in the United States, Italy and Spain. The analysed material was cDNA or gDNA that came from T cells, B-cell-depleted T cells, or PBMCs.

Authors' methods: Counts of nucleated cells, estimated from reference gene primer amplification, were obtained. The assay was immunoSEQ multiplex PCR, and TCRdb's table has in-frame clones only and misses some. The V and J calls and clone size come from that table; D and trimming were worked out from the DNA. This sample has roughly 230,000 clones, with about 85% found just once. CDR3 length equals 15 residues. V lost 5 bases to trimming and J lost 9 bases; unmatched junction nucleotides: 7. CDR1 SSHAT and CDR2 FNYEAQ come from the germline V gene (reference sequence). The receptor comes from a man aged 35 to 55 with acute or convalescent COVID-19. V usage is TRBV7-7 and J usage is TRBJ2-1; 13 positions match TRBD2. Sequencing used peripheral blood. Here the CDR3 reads CASSPTSGGEGEQFF. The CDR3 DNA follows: TGTGCCAGCAGCCCAACTAGCGGGGGGGAGGGTGAGCAGTTCTTC.